This TCR beta chain was identified during a study of cytomegalovirus exposure and HLA in healthy donors. General study results and limits: In vitro data verified a few CMV-associated chains as specific for CMV antigens. In an earlier analysis, productive rearrangement rates for most beta V segments clustered near 87% or 30%.

This clone was seen only a few times. Its antigen is not known. The PCR contained 60 Vbeta and 13 Jbeta primers. In the source study's methods: Around 76 million unique TCR beta chains, roughly 11 million shared, were counted in a later analysis. The method was immunoSEQ multiplex PCR; TCRdb's version includes in-frame clones alone and lacks a portion of them. The D gene and trimming were derived from the DNA, and the V and J assignments and clone size from that table. Altogether around 200,000 clones are present, about 84% being singletons, with the ten largest covering 3% to 4%. The V end was cut by 0 bases, the J end by 7 bases, with 9 bases between. Germline CDR1 LGHNA, CDR2 YNFKEQ. The CDR3 runs 13 residues.

The source material was PBMCs. This clonotype was sampled from a man aged 45-65 years in good health and CMV-seronegative. V usage is TRBV4-2 and J usage is TRBJ1-1; D is unclear. Here the CDR3 DNA reads TGTGCCAGCAGCCAAGATGGGCAGGATGAAGCTTTCTTT. Encoded protein: CASSQDGQDEAFF.